This T cell receptor (beta chain) was identified in a study of T-cell memory formation after mild COVID-19. Trimming took off 5 bases at V and 5 bases at J, with 9 bases between the two ends. This CDR3 region has 11 residues. CDR1 SQVTM and CDR2 ANQGSEA come from the germline V gene. Constant-segment primers were used for 5'RACE, and the resulting TCR alpha and TCR beta cDNA libraries carried sample barcodes and UMIs. TCRdb processed the 5' RACE reads anew with MiXCR; each CDR3 protein has one entry. The table lists some 190,000 distinct CDR3 sequences, 18% of them singletons. The V gene is TRBV29-1, the J gene TRBJ1-1; D remains unclear. The TCR sequence derives from an adult woman who had mild COVID-19 (a few samples of this study predate the infection). Cell type and time point are not known. The sequenced sample was PBMCs or a T cell subset sorted from them (not recorded which). The CDR3 loop is CSVRVLTEAFF. The CDR3 DNA follows: TGCAGCGTTCGAGTTCTTACTGAAGCTTTCTTT.